The rows below give T cell receptor beta chains drawn from one sample of a study of blood T cell repertoires in COVID-19. This table comes from immunoSEQ multiplex PCR, and its TCRdb copy is limited to in-frame clones, with some not included. The table lists just over 95,000 clones, about 80% of them singletons, with roughly 18% in the top ten. Input material: peripheral blood. These receptors were obtained from a man older than 75 with acute or convalescent COVID-19. The CDR3 runs from the conserved cysteine through the conserved F or W. The order of the fields is D gene, J gene, V gene, clone size, CDR3 DNA, CDR3 protein. A D gene is named only where the DNA matches it firmly. Rows give clone size only sometimes, using once, few, many, or a class for an expanded clone.

NA TRBJ2-5 TRBV10-1 NA TGCGCCAGCAGTCCCGGGAGAGAGACCCAGTACTTC CASSPGRETQYF
NA TRBJ2-2 TRBV2 NA TGTGCCAGCAGTTCTCGGAAAGGCGGGAACACCGGGGAGCTGTTTTTT CASSSRKGGNTGELFF
NA TRBJ1-6 TRBV2 NA TGTGCCAGCAATACCCCGCCAGGTAGCTCCTATAATTCACCCCTCCACTTT CASNTPPGSSYNSPLHF
TRBD1 TRBJ2-5 TRBV4-3 NA TGCGCCAGCAGCCAAGATACGAGGGGGCGAATGGAGACCCAGTACTTC CASSQDTRGRMETQYF
TRBD2 TRBJ2-1 TRBV7-2 NA TGTGCCAGCAGCGCGGGACTAGCGGTTTCAAATGAGCAGTTCTTC CASSAGLAVSNEQFF
TRBD1 TRBJ2-5 TRBV11-2 NA TGTGCCAGCAGCCCGATAGGGGACAGGGTTATAGAGACCCAGTACTTC CASSPIGDRVIETQYF
TRBD2 TRBJ2-2 TRBV7-2 NA TGTGCCAGCAGCCCTCCTGGACTAGCGGGGGGGCAAGGGGAGCTGTTTTTT CASSPPGLAGGQGELFF
TRBD1 TRBJ2-2 TRBV19 NA TGTGCCAGTAGTTCCGGGACAGGGTCCGGGGAGCTGTTTTTT CASSSGTGSGELFF
TRBD1 TRBJ1-4 TRBV4-3 NA TGCGCCAGCAGCCGCCAAGCACAGGGGCCTAATGAAAAACTGTTTTTT CASSRQAQGPNEKLFF
NA TRBJ2-2 TRBV19 NA TGTGCCAGTAGTATAGGAGCAGGGAACACCGGGGAGCTGTTTTTT CASSIGAGNTGELFF
NA TRBJ1-1 TRBV6-6 NA TGTGCAACTGTGGACAGTCAGGTTGAAGCTTTCTTT CATVDSQVEAFF
NA TRBJ1-1 TRBV19 NA TGTGCCAGTAGTACCAGGGCCGGCCCTGAAGCTTTCTTT CASSTRAGPEAFF
TRBD1 TRBJ2-3 TRBV29-1 NA TGCAGCGTTGCGAGGACAGGGACGACAGATACGCAGTATTTT CSVARTGTTDTQYF
NA TRBJ2-7 TRBV4-3 NA TGCGCCAGCAGCCAAGCCGCGGGCTCCTACGAGCAGTACTTC CASSQAAGSYEQYF
TRBD1 TRBJ1-2 TRBV28 NA TGTGCCAGCAGCTCCAGGGACAGGCCAGGGGAATATGGCTACACCTTC CASSSRDRPGEYGYTF
NA TRBJ1-2 TRBV27 NA TGTGCCAGCAGTTCTCCTAGGGCGGGGAGCTATGGCTACACCTTC CASSSPRAGSYGYTF
NA TRBJ1-6 TRBV5-6 NA TGTGCCAGCAGCACGGGGGGGAATAATTCACCCCTCCACTTT CASSTGGNNSPLHF
NA TRBJ1-1 TRBV3-1/TRBV3-2 NA TGTGCCAGCAGTGCCACGAGTGGGGGGAGAGAAGCTTTCTTT CASSATSGGREAFF
NA TRBJ2-2 TRBV6-5 few TGTGCCAGCAGTTACCAACTGATAAACACCGGGGAGCTGTTTTTT CASSYQLINTGELFF